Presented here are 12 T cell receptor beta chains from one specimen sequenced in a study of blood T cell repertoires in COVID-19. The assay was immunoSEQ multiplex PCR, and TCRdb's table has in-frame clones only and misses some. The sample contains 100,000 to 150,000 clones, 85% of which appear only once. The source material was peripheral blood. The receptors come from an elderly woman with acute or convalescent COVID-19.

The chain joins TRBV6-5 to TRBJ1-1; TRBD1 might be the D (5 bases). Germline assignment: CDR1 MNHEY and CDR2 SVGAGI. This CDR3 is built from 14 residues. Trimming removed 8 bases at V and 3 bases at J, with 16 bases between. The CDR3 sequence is CASYRQPWDTEAFF. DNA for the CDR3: TGTGCCAGCTACCGACAGCCTTGGGACACTGAAGCTTTCTTT.

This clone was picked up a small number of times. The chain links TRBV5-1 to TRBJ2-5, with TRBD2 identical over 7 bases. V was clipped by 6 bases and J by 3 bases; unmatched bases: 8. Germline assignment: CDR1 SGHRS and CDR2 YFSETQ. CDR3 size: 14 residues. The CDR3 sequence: CASNTGGFEETQYF. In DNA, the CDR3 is TGCGCCAGCAACACGGGGGGATTCGAAGAGACCCAGTACTTC.

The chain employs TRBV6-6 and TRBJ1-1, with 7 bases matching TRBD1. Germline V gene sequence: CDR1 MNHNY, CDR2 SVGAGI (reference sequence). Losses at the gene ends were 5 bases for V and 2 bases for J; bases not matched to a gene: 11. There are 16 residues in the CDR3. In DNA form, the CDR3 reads TGTGCCAGCAGTCGACAGGGCTCGGGGGGTAACACTGAAGCTTTCTTT. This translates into CASSRQGSGGNTEAFF.

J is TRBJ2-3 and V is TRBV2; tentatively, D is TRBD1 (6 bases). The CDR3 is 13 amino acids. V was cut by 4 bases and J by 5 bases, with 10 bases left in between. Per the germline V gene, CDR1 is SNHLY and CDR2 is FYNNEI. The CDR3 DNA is TGTGCCAGCAGTGTGGCAGGGGAAGATACGCAGTATTTT. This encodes CASSVAGEDTQYF.

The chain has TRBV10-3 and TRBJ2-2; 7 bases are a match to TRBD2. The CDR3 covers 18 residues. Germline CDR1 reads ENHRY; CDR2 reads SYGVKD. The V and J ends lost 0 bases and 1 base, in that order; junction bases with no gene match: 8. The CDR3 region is CAISESGAGQMNTGELFF. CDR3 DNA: TGTGCCATCAGTGAGTCGGGAGCGGGGCAGATGAACACCGGGGAGCTGTTTTTT.

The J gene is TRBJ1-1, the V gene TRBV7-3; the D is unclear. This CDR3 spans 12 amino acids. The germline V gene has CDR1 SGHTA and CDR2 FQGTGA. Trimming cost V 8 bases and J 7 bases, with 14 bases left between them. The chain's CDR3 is CASFSYRGEAFF. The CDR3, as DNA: TGTGCCAGCTTTAGTTATCGGGGTGAAGCTTTCTTT.

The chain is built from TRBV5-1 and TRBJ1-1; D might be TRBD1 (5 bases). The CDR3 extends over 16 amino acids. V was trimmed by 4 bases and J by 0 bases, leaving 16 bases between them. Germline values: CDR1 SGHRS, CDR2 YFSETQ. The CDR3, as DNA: TGCGCCAGCAGCCGACCGGGACGGGGGATGAACACTGAAGCTTTCTTT. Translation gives CASSRPGRGMNTEAFF.

CDR3 loop: CAISEVGGGYNSPLHF. The CDR3 DNA follows: TGTGCCATCAGTGAGGTGGGGGGGGGCTATAATTCACCCCTCCACTTT. V gene TRBV10-3 combines with J gene TRBJ1-6; possibly TRBD1 for D (5 bases). The CDR3 contains 16 residues. V was pared by 2 bases and J by 3 bases, with 11 bases between. Germline loops: CDR1 ENHRY, CDR2 SYGVKD.

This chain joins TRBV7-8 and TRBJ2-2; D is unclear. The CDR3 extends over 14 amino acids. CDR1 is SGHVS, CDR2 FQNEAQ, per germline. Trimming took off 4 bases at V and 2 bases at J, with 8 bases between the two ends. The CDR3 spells CASSSSTNTGELFF. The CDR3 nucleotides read TGTGCCAGCAGCTCCTCGACTAACACCGGGGAGCTGTTTTTT. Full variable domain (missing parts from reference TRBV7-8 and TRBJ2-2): GAGVSQSPRYKVAKRGQDVALRCDPISGHVSLFWYQQALGQGPEFLTYFQNEAQLDKSGLPSDRFFAERPEGSVSTLKIQRTQQEDSAVYLCASSSSTNTGELFFGEGSRLTVL.

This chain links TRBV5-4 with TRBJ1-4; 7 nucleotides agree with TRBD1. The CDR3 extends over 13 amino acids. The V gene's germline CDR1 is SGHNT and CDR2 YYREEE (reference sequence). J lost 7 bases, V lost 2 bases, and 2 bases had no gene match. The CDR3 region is CASSFRGFEKLFF. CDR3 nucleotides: TGTGCCAGCAGCTTCAGGGGGTTTGAAAAACTGTTTTTT.

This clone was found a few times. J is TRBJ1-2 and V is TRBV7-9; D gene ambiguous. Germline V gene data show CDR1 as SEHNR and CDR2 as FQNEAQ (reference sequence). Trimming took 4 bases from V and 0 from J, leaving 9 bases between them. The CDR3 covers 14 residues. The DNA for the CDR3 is TGTGCCAGCAGCTCACGCTACGCTAACTATGGCTACACCTTC. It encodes CASSSRYANYGYTF.

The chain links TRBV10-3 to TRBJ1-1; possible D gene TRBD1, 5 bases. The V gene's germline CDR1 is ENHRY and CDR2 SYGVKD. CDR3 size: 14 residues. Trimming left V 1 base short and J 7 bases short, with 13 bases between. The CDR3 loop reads CAISEFAGGGEAFF. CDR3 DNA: TGTGCCATCAGTGAGTTTGCGGGGGGGGGTGAAGCTTTCTTT.